The source of this T cell receptor beta chain is a study of glioma-infiltrating T cells. In germline, CDR1 is MNHEY, CDR2 SMNVEV (reference sequence). The CDR3 has 14 residues. V lost 8 bases to trimming and J lost 2 bases, with 13 bases between them. Using RNA template, CDR3s of TCR alpha and beta were amplified with iRepertoire arm-PCR. MiXCR was run by TCRdb on the multiplex PCR reads, yielding one entry per CDR3 protein. Of under 200,000 distinct CDR3 sequences detected, under 55% appear once; the ten largest clones hold around 5.3%. The sequencing input was glioma tissue, nonneoplastic brain tissue, or PBMCs (not recorded which). The gene calls are TRBV27 and TRBJ2-1; D tentatively fits TRBD1 or TRBD2 (5 bases each). The TCR comes from a human donor with low-grade glioma or glioblastoma, undergoing nonglioma brain surgery, or in good health (not recorded which). CDR3 loop: CASGSWGTYNEQFF. CDR3 nucleotide sequence: TGTGCCAGCGGTTCGTGGGGGACCTACAATGAGCAGTTCTTC.